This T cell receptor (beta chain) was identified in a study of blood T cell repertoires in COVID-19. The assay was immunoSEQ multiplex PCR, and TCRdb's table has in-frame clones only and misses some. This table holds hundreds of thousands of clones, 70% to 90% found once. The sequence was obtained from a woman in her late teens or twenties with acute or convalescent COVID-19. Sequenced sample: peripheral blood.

The CDR3 sequence is CASSVGYSGGTDTQYF. The CDR3 DNA reads as TGTGCCAGCAGCGTAGGGTATAGCGGGGGCACAGATACGCAGTATTTT. The chain links TRBV9 to TRBJ2-3; 8 bases are a match to TRBD2. Germline assignment: CDR1 SGDLS and CDR2 YYNGEE. This CDR3 has 16 residues. V lost 0 bases, J lost 1 base, and 4 bases stayed unmatched.